This TCR beta chain was captured by sequencing in a study of T cells after posttransplantation cyclophosphamide. Overall study results and limits: Donor-recipient repertoire similarity was low at 1-2 months, rising over year one.

This clone was counted at least ten times. Its antigen remains unidentified. Germline CDR1 is SGHVS and CDR2 is FQNEAQ. The V segment lost 2 bases and the J segment 3 bases; nucleotides outside the gene matches: 6. The CDR3 length is 15 residues. Profiled with immunoSEQ multiplex PCR; TCRdb holds only in-frame clones, not every one. Captured here are more than 35,000 clones, none seen once; the top ten comprise 2% to 3%. The sequence was obtained from a man aged 45-65 years in good health, CMV-negative, and a related stem cell transplant donor. The chain links TRBV7-8 to TRBJ1-1, with TRBD1 matching over 7 bases. The source material was PBMCs. CDR3 residues: CASSLTPQGHTEAFF. The DNA of the CDR3 is TGTGCCAGCAGCTTAACCCCACAGGGGCACACTGAAGCTTTCTTT.